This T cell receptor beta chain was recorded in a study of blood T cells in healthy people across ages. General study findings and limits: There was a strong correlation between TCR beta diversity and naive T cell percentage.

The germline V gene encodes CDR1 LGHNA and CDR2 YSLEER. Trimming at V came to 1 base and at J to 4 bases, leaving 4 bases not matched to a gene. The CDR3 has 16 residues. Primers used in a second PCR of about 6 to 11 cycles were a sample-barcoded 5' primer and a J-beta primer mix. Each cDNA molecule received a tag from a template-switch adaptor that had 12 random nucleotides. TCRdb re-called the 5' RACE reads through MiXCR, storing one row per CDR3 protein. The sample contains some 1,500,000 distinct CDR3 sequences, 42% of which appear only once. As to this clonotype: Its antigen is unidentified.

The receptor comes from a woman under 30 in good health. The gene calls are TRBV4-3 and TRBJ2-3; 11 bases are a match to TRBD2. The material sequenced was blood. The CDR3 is CASSQAGSGGADTQYF. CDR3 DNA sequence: TGCGCCAGCAGCCAAGCAGGTAGCGGGGGGGCAGATACGCAGTATTTT.